This TCR beta chain was observed in a study of CD8 T cells in ankylosing spondylitis. General study results and limits: Reports say disease-linked clones showed up significantly more in matched ankylosing spondylitis synovial fluid.

In this sample, this clonotype turned up a few times. The target antigen is unknown. V lost 0 bases to trimming and J lost 3 bases; unmatched junction nucleotides: 11. This CDR3 spans 19 amino acids. In TCRdb, the 5' RACE reads were re-called with MiXCR into one record per CDR3 protein. This sample carries 250,000 to 300,000 distinct CDR3 sequences, 15% to 20% of them seen once, and the ten largest clones take about a third. The TCR sequence derives from a male donor with ankylosing spondylitis or in good health (not recorded which). V and J are TRBV12-3 or TRBV12-4 and TRBJ2-3; 11 bases fit TRBD2. Sequencing was done on a sample of blood, either unsorted or a sorted T cell fraction (not recorded which). Here the CDR3 DNA reads TGTGCCAGCAGTTTAGCGTGGGAGGACAGGACTAGCGGGACAGATACGCAGTATTTT. Translated: CASSLAWEDRTSGTDTQYF.